The rows below give T cell receptor beta chains drawn from one sample of a study of regulatory T cells in long-lasting Graves disease. TCRdb analysed the multiplex PCR reads with MiXCR anew, one entry per CDR3 protein. The table records around 460,000 distinct CDR3 sequences, about 20% of them present only once. The sequences come from peripheral blood mononuclear cells (PBMCs), collected when the disease was refractory, from a patient treated with antithyroid drugs. These receptors originate from a female donor with Graves disease. CDR3s include the opening cysteine and the closing phenylalanine or tryptophan. Some rows have no size entry. The others give once, few or many, or a class for an expanded clone.

J gene,clone size,V gene,CDR3 length,CDR3 protein
TRBJ1-1,NA,TRBV20-1,13,CSASWVMNTEAFF
TRBJ2-5,NA,TRBV19,14,CASSIVDREETQYF
TRBJ2-5,many,TRBV28,14,CASSFFNYGETQYF
TRBJ2-5,many,TRBV28,14,CASSFGQGWETQYF
TRBJ2-3,few,TRBV12-3/TRBV12-4,16,CASSSLQWYSTDTQYF
TRBJ1-5,NA,TRBV2,13,CASTGRNNQPQHF
TRBJ1-2,many,TRBV2,14,CASSEPSSDYGYTF
TRBJ1-1,many,TRBV20-1,13,CSARGGMGTEAFF
TRBJ1-2,many,TRBV2,14,CASQGPGLHYGYTF
TRBJ2-7,NA,TRBV7-6,15,CASSPGTKSSYEQYF
TRBJ2-7,few,TRBV4-2,15,CASSQGEAGGREQYF
TRBJ2-5,NA,TRBV4-1,18,CASSQVSPHRGTQETQYF
TRBJ1-1,few,TRBV27,15,CASRRQGWGHTEAFF
TRBJ2-2,many,TRBV2,17,CASSEAGIAGGTGELFF
TRBJ2-7,many,TRBV12-3/TRBV12-4,15,CASSFGREGNYEQYF
TRBJ1-1,NA,TRBV5-1,13,CASSLGEYTEAFF
TRBJ2-5,few,TRBV5-8,16,CASSLLGANREETQYF
TRBJ2-2,many,TRBV6-5,13,CASSFTGQGELFF
TRBJ1-2,NA,TRBV6-9,12,CASSYEPYGYTF
TRBJ1-2,many,TRBV10-3,14,CAISEQTGGLGYTF
TRBJ2-2,few,TRBV7-3,14,CAPLGAPRAGELFF
TRBJ2-7,many,TRBV10-3,13,CAINSRERGWQYF
TRBJ1-6,NA,TRBV27,15,CASSTRGQANSPLHF
TRBJ2-4,NA,TRBV9,18,CASSFGLAGSLRGNIQYF
TRBJ2-4,many,TRBV6-2/TRBV6-3,15,CASRDPTGRRDIQYF
TRBJ2-2,NA,TRBV7-9,15,CASSAGQGDTGELFF
TRBJ1-1,many,TRBV6-5,14,CASSYLPKNTEAFF
TRBJ2-2,NA,TRBV10-3,14,CAISEDQGAGELFF
TRBJ2-5,NA,TRBV20-1,13,CSVHRAGGETQYF
TRBJ1-3,NA,TRBV6-1,15,CASQDGTGVGNTIYF